This T cell receptor (beta chain) was found in a study of blood T cell repertoires in COVID-19. Here immunoSEQ multiplex PCR was the method, and the copy in TCRdb shows in-frame clones only, minus some. This table has fewer than 400,000 clones, approximately 90% appearing once. This CDR3 has 13 amino acids. Germline lookup yields CDR1 LNHDA and CDR2 SQIVND (reference sequence). The V segment lost 7 bases and the J segment 6 bases; nucleotides outside the gene matches: 5. Sequencing was performed on PBMCs or T cells enriched from blood (not recorded which). The chain has TRBV19 and TRBJ1-5, with TRBD1 matching over 8 bases. The TCR was taken from a woman aged 50 to 60 who had recovered from COVID-19. CDR3 DNA: TGTGCCAGTACCGGGACAGGCGGTCAGCCCCAGCATTTT. As protein: CASTGTGGQPQHF. The whole variable domain, filled in from reference TRBV19 and TRBJ1-5, reads DGGITQSPKYLFRKEGQNVTLSCEQNLNHDAMYWYRQDPGQGLRLIYYSQIVNDFQKGDIAEGYSVSREKKESFPLTVTSAQKNPTAFYLCASTGTGGQPQHFGDGTRLSIL.